Shown below are 21 T cell receptor beta chains from a single sample sequenced in a study of patients and donors after allogeneic stem cell transplantation. TCRdb itself ran the RT-PCR reads through MiXCR, one entry per CDR3 protein. This repertoire shows 900,000 to 1,000,000 distinct CDR3 sequences, more than 15% found once; its top ten account for around 6%. The sequenced material came from blood, either unsorted or a sorted T cell fraction (not recorded which). These receptors originate from a human donor who was either an allogeneic HSCT recipient or a stem cell or donor lymphocyte infusion donor (not recorded which). It is not recorded whose cells these are; they may come from a transplant donor.

The CDR3: CSVRTGLGDGYTF. The CDR3 DNA sequence: TGCAGCGTTCGGACAGGCTTGGGGGATGGCTACACCTTC. The gene calls are TRBV29-1 and TRBJ1-2; 7 nucleotides match TRBD1. This CDR3 has 13 amino acids. Germline values: CDR1 SQVTM, CDR2 ANQGSEA. The trim removed 5 bases at V and 6 bases at J, leaving 9 bases unmatched.

This clonotype was detected a few times. The J gene is TRBJ2-1, the V gene TRBV6-1, with 7 bases matching TRBD2. The CDR3 spans 16 residues. V dropped 1 base and J dropped 4; count of bases not matched to a gene: 7. Germline V CDR1 and CDR2: MNHNS, SASEGT. CDR3 protein: CASSEVGDYRYNEQFF. In nucleotides, the CDR3 is TGTGCCAGCAGTGAAGTCGGGGACTATCGTTACAATGAGCAGTTCTTC.

This clonotype was observed a handful of times. This rearrangement joins TRBV12-3 or TRBV12-4 to TRBJ2-7; D possibly corresponds to TRBD2 (5 bases). V lost 6 bases and J 2 bases, leaving 17 bases between the germline ends. This CDR3 is 15 amino acids long. CDR3 in amino acids: CASSDPLEVTYEQYF. The CDR3 region has the DNA TGTGCCAGCAGCGATCCCTTGGAGGTTACCTACGAGCAGTACTTC.

The rearrangement links TRBV4-1 to TRBJ1-2, with TRBD1 matching 7 bases. Unmatched junction bases numbered 11, after V lost 3 bases and J lost 4 bases. Germline-derived CDR1 and CDR2 are MGHRA and YSYEKL. CDR3 length equals 16 residues. The CDR3 loop reads CASSHLSGTVSYGYTF. The CDR3 region has the DNA TGCGCCAGCAGCCACCTCTCCGGGACAGTATCCTATGGCTACACCTTC.

The V gene is TRBV13, the J gene TRBJ1-5; 9 bases align to TRBD1. The CDR3 is 16 amino acids. The germline V gene has CDR1 PRHDT and CDR2 FYEKMQ (reference sequence). Trimming removed 5 bases from V and 5 bases from J; junction bases left unmatched: 10. The CDR3 reads CASSHRFTGGHQPQHF. The CDR3, as DNA: TGTGCCAGCAGCCACAGATTCACAGGGGGCCATCAGCCCCAGCATTTT.

The chain couples TRBV9 to TRBJ2-7; 9 positions agree with TRBD2. This CDR3 has 16 residues. Germline-derived CDR1 and CDR2 are SGDLS and YYNGEE. The ends lost 4 bases at V and 5 bases at J; junction bases unmatched: 13. The CDR3 nucleotides are TGTGCCAGCAGCCCTGGATGGGGGACTAGCAAAAACGAGCAGTACTTC. Protein: CASSPGWGTSKNEQYF.

The chain uses TRBV5-5 and TRBJ1-6; D remains unclear. Germline V lookup: CDR1 SGHKS, CDR2 YYEKEE (reference sequence). CDR3 length: 14 residues. The ends were cut back, 0 bases at V and 8 bases at J, with 9 bases in the middle. The CDR3 nucleotides read TGTGCCAGCAGCTTGGAAAGGAGTGATTCACCCCTCCACTTT. It specifies CASSLERSDSPLHF.

The chain joins TRBV7-9 to TRBJ2-7; 10 bases agree with TRBD2. The germline V gene has CDR1 SEHNR and CDR2 FQNEAQ (reference sequence). V lost 2 bases, J lost 4 bases, and 8 bases stayed unmatched. This CDR3 has 16 residues. This chain's CDR3 is CASSLPPASGRYEQYF. The DNA for the CDR3 is TGTGCCAGCAGCTTACCCCCGGCTAGCGGGAGATACGAGCAGTACTTC.

The rearrangement joins TRBV12-3 or TRBV12-4 to TRBJ2-3; D tentatively reads TRBD1 or TRBD2 (5 bases each). V was shortened by 6 bases and J by 2 bases, with 12 bases between the two germline ends. The CDR3 sequence is 14 residues long. CDR3 nucleotide sequence: TGTGCCAGCAGCTCCGTGGGGACCACAGATACGCAGTATTTT. This translates into CASSSVGTTDTQYF.

The genes are TRBV29-1 and TRBJ1-4, with 8 bases fitting TRBD1. CDR1 is SQVTM, CDR2 ANQGSEA, per germline. The trim removed 1 base at V and 10 bases at J, leaving 8 bases unmatched. This CDR3 has 14 residues. Here the CDR3 reads CSVEVGAGGRKLFF. The CDR3 bases are TGCAGCGTTGAAGTGGGGGCAGGGGGCAGAAAACTGTTTTTT.

J is TRBJ2-7 and V is TRBV15; D call uncertain. Germline V lookup: CDR1 LNHNV, CDR2 YYDKDF (reference sequence). The CDR3 has 13 residues. V lost 0 bases to trimming and J lost 4 bases, with 7 bases between them. CDR3 sequence (DNA): TGTGCCACCAGCAGAGATATTGAGTACGAGCAGTACTTC. Protein sequence: CATSRDIEYEQYF.

This chain connects TRBV5-1 to TRBJ1-6, with D possibly TRBD1 on 5 matching bases. Germline values: CDR1 SGHRS, CDR2 YFSETQ. Trimming cost V 0 bases and J 5 bases, with 12 bases left between them. The CDR3 has 16 residues. The CDR3 sequence is CASSLAGPNDNSPLHF. CDR3 bases: TGCGCCAGCAGCTTGGCAGGGCCCAACGATAATTCACCCCTCCACTTT.

The V and J genes are TRBV12-3 or TRBV12-4 and TRBJ2-5; TRBD2 agrees at 7 bases. The CDR3 consists of 17 residues. V trimming: 1 base; J trimming: 0 bases; junction bases outside the gene matches: 8. The CDR3 nucleotides read TGTGCCAGCAGTTTAGGTGGGGGGGGTGGGAACCAAGAGACCCAGTACTTC. Protein product: CASSLGGGGGNQETQYF.

In this sample, this clonotype turned up many times. This rearrangement joins TRBV12-3 or TRBV12-4 to TRBJ2-3; TRBD2 is a possible D gene (6 bases). The CDR3 consists of 15 residues. V was pared by 7 bases and J by 4 bases, with 18 bases between. CDR3 in amino acids: CASTSGTGGPDTQYF. The DNA for the CDR3 is TGTGCCAGCACCTCGGGGACCGGGGGTCCAGATACGCAGTATTTT.

This clonotype was seen a few times. The genes are TRBV6-5 and TRBJ2-1, with D perhaps given as TRBD1 or TRBD2 (5 bases each). Germline CDR1 MNHEY, CDR2 SVGAGI. The CDR3 runs 14 residues. Trimming cost V 1 base and J 5 bases, with 9 bases left between them. The CDR3 coding sequence is TGTGCCAGCAGTTACTTTGGGGGAAACAATGAGCAGTTCTTC. It codes for CASSYFGGNNEQFF.

J is TRBJ1-6 and V is TRBV6-1, with 9 bases matching TRBD1. Germline-derived CDR1 and CDR2 are MNHNS and SASEGT. The CDR3 is 16 residues long. With 5 bases clipped from V and 14 bases from J, the junction kept 16 bases outside the gene matches. The CDR3 nucleotides are TGTGCCAGCAGTCCCGGACAGGGGACCCCCCTGGGAACCCTCCACTTT. Protein sequence: CASSPGQGTPLGTLHF.

The rearrangement links TRBV15 to TRBJ1-2; the D gene is possibly TRBD1 (6 bases). Looked up from germline, CDR1 is LNHNV and CDR2 is YYDKDF (reference sequence). This CDR3 spans 15 amino acids. The V end lost 5 bases, the J end lost 2 bases, and 15 bases lay between the germline ends. CDR3 coding DNA: TGTGCCACCAGCCCCCGTTGGGACACCAACTATGGCTACACCTTC. It codes for CATSPRWDTNYGYTF.

The chain combines TRBV7-3 with TRBJ1-1; 9 nucleotides align to TRBD1. The CDR3 is 18 amino acids. The V and J ends lost 1 base and 0 bases, in that order; junction bases with no gene match: 9. Germline V gene data show CDR1 as SGHTA and CDR2 as FQGTGA. CDR3 in DNA: TGTGCCAGCAGCTTAATGGCTCCAGGACAGGGGATGAACACTGAAGCTTTCTTT. Translating it yields CASSLMAPGQGMNTEAFF.

The gene calls are TRBV7-2 and TRBJ2-3; tentatively, D is TRBD1 (5 bases). Deletions cut 2 bases from V and 3 bases from J, with 15 bases between. The CDR3 runs to 16 residues. Germline CDR1 and CDR2: SGHTA and FQGNSA. CDR3 nucleotides: TGTGCCAGCAGCTTATTCCGGCAGGGTTGGACAGATACGCAGTATTTT. Encoded protein: CASSLFRQGWTDTQYF.

This clonotype was observed a single time. This may stem from a read error, because a much larger clone lies one nucleotide away. Because it lacks the conserved phenylalanine or tryptophan at the end, this CDR3 is likely a read error. The gene calls are TRBV4-3 and TRBJ2-3; 8 positions match TRBD2. Trimming took 4 bases from V and 2 from J; bases not matched to a gene: 8. CDR3 length equals 16 residues. CDR1 LGHNA and CDR2 YSLEER come from the germline V gene. This chain's CDR3 is CASSLWDSGATDTQYL. Written as DNA, the CDR3 is TGCGCCAGCAGCCTATGGGATAGCGGGGCCACAGATACGCAGTATCTT.

This clonotype was picked up a small number of times. The V gene is TRBV5-1, the J gene TRBJ2-7; no firm D call. Deletions cut 4 bases from V and 8 bases from J, with 25 bases between. The CDR3 is 16 residues long. The V gene's germline CDR1 is SGHRS and CDR2 YFSETQ. Here the CDR3 reads CASSPRYARIYEQQYF. The CDR3 bases are TGCGCCAGCAGCCCGCGATACGCTAGGATTTACGAGCAGCAGTACTTC.